Presented here are 9 T cell receptor beta chains from one specimen sequenced in a study of blood T cell repertoires in COVID-19 (TCRdb year 2020). Preparation of the library involved the immunoSEQ multiplex PCR assay. In its TCRdb copy, this immuneACCESS table keeps in-frame sequences only and misses some clones. Where compared with another copy, unresolved V genes explain less than half of these, and the others have no known cause. This sample is represented by nearly 200,000 clones; around four fifths of them were singletons. The ten top clones hold about 5.1% of the sample. Sequencing input: peripheral blood. The receptors shown here come from a woman aged 70-85 years with active or convalescent COVID-19.

This chain links TRBV4-1 with TRBJ2-3; 10 bases agree with TRBD2. V lost 6 bases, J lost 0 bases, and 9 bases stayed unmatched. The CDR3 spans 17 residues. Germline V gene lookup returns CDR1 MGHRA and CDR2 YSYEKL. The CDR3, as DNA: TGCGCCAGCAGGAAAACTAGCGGGATTCTCAGCACAGATACGCAGTATTTT. This codes for CASRKTSGILSTDTQYF.

This clone was found once. The chain links TRBV4-1 to TRBJ2-4, with TRBD2 matching over 7 bases. V gave up 4 bases and J gave up 1 base; unmatched junction bases: 16. This CDR3 comprises 19 residues. Germline V lookup: CDR1 MGHRA, CDR2 YSYEKL. The CDR3 sequence is CASSPGGTAGSLAKNIQYF. CDR3 nucleotide sequence: TGCGCCAGCAGCCCCGGGGGGACGGCAGGGAGCTTGGCCAAAAACATTCAGTACTTC.

The chain carries TRBV3-1 (or the pseudogene TRBV3-2) and TRBJ2-2, with 11 bases aligning to TRBD2. The CDR3 loop spans 17 amino acids. From germline, CDR1 is LGHDT and CDR2 YNNKEL (reference sequence). The ends lost 3 bases at V and 7 bases at J; junction bases unmatched: 10. The CDR3 bases are TGTGCCAGCAGCCAGTTTACTAGCGGGAGAGGAGGCGGGGAGCTGTTTTTT. It yields the protein CASSQFTSGRGGGELFF.

The gene calls are TRBV9 and TRBJ2-3, with 11 positions matching TRBD2. The junction had 13 bases not matched to a gene; V was cut back by 3 bases and J by 7 bases. Germline V gene lookup returns CDR1 SGDLS and CDR2 YYNGEE. The CDR3 sequence is 17 residues long. CDR3 coding DNA: TGTGCCAGCAGCGACCCCACCAGGACTAGCGGGTCTAATACGCAGTATTTT. Residues: CASSDPTRTSGSNTQYF.

This rearrangement joins TRBV18 to TRBJ2-7; tentatively, D is TRBD2 (5 bases). Trimming took off 2 bases at V and 3 bases at J, with 14 bases between the two ends. Germline CDR1 KGHSH, CDR2 LQKENI. The CDR3 runs 15 residues. CDR3 nucleotides: TGTGCCAGCTCACCAGGGCTAGCCCTAAACTACGAGCAGTACTTC. Translated, it gives CASSPGLALNYEQYF.

The V and J genes are TRBV30 and TRBJ2-3; D unresolved. Germline CDR1 is GTSNPN and CDR2 is SVGIG (reference sequence). The CDR3 contains 12 residues. V lost 2 bases and J lost 1, with 4 bases in between. This CDR3 is CAWSLGTDTQYF. The CDR3 DNA sequence: TGTGCCTGGAGTCTCGGCACAGATACGCAGTATTTT. The entire variable domain, with the rest obtained from reference TRBV30 and TRBJ2-3, is as follows: SQTIHQWPATLVQPVGSPLSLECTVEGTSNPNLYWYRQAAGRGLQLLFYSVGIGQISSEVPQNLSASRPQDRQFILSSKKLLLSDSGFYLCAWSLGTDTQYFGPGTRLTVL.

The chain couples TRBV6-5 to TRBJ2-3; the D gene is possibly TRBD2 (6 bases). Germline CDR1 and CDR2: MNHEY and SVGAGI. The V end was cut by 4 bases, the J end by 1 base, with 12 bases between. The CDR3 runs to 15 residues. This CDR3 is CASSSGGTRTDTQYF. The DNA of the CDR3 is TGTGCCAGCAGTTCCGGCGGGACCCGCACAGATACGCAGTATTTT.

The chain combines TRBV5-1 with TRBJ2-7; 8 positions agree with TRBD1. Germline assignment: CDR1 SGHRS and CDR2 YFSETQ. The CDR3 extends over 15 amino acids. J was trimmed by 0 bases and V by 4 bases; bases with no gene match: 6. CDR3 region: CASSPGTGFSYEQYF. The DNA for the CDR3 is TGCGCCAGCAGCCCCGGGACAGGCTTCTCCTACGAGCAGTACTTC.

The V gene is TRBV27, the J gene TRBJ2-7; no clear D gene. Trimming took off 4 bases at V and 2 bases at J, with 9 bases between the two ends. Germline CDR1 and CDR2: MNHEY and SMNVEV (reference sequence). The CDR3 runs 13 residues. CDR3 residues: CASSSRQAYEQYF. The CDR3 region has the DNA TGTGCCAGCAGTTCGCGGCAAGCCTACGAGCAGTACTTC.